A selection of T cell receptor beta chains follows, all from one sample in a study of blood T cell repertoires in COVID-19. Sequenced by immunoSEQ multiplex PCR; TCRdb stores in-frame clones only, minus some. The table records roughly 180,000 clones, about 80% of them present only once. The sample comprised PBMCs or T cells enriched from blood (not recorded which). The receptors here all came from a man over 45 who had recovered from COVID-19. Each CDR3 is given with its conserved first and last residue. D genes are given only for firm matches. Not every row has a clone size; where given, it reads once, few, many or a size class.

TRBJ2-4 . TRBV11-2 . CASSPNHFRAGGNIQYF TGTGCCAGCAGCCCTAACCACTTCAGGGCTGGGGGGAACATTCAGTACTTC
TRBJ2-7 . TRBV28 . CASSDLGASSYEQYF TGTGCCAGCAGTGACCTGGGGGCGAGCTCCTACGAGCAGTACTTC
TRBJ2-1 . TRBV3-1/TRBV3-2 . CASSQAGEQFF TGTGCCAGCAGCCAAGCGGGAGAGCAGTTCTTC
TRBJ2-1 . TRBV24-1 . CASSTGFEQFF TGTGCCTCGAGTACAGGGTTTGAGCAGTTCTTC
TRBJ2-7 . TRBV28 . CASSLDYEQYF TGTGCCAGCAGTCTAGATTACGAGCAGTACTTC
TRBJ1-5 . TRBV2 many CASSRDSVQPQHF TGTGCCAGCAGTCGAGACAGCGTGCAGCCCCAGCATTTT
TRBJ2-1 . TRBV18 . CASSPGQHNEQFF TGTGCCAGCTCACCGGGACAACACAATGAGCAGTTCTTC
TRBJ2-1 . TRBV14 . CASSPSEAIPGDNEQFF TGTGCCAGCAGCCCATCCGAGGCCATTCCCGGGGACAATGAGCAGTTCTTC
TRBJ2-7 TRBD1 TRBV7-6 . CASSNGQDGSEQYF TGTGCCAGCAGCAATGGACAGGATGGCTCCGAGCAGTACTTC
TRBJ2-1 . TRBV19 . CASRKIAGAGWGNEQFF TGTGCCAGTAGAAAAATTGCGGGGGCAGGGTGGGGCAATGAGCAGTTCTTC
TRBJ1-4 . TRBV15 . CATSREQGENEKLFF TGTGCCACCAGCAGAGAACAGGGTGAAAATGAAAAACTGTTTTTT
TRBJ1-1 . TRBV9 . CASSVAVNTEAFF TGTGCCAGCAGCGTAGCCGTGAACACTGAAGCTTTCTTT
TRBJ1-4 . TRBV5-1 . CASSPLAGELFF TGCGCCAGCAGCCCATTAGCGGGGGAACTGTTTTTT
TRBJ1-2 . TRBV28 . CASSSEGVYGYTF TGTGCCAGCAGTTCAGAGGGGGTCTATGGCTACACCTTC
TRBJ2-1 . TRBV7-2 . CASSLMSGGAAHNEQFF TGTGCCAGCAGCTTAATGTCTGGGGGGGCGGCCCACAATGAGCAGTTCTTC
TRBJ1-3 TRBD1 TRBV9 . CASSLLLFGTVGNTIYF TGTGCCAGCAGCCTACTGTTGTTTGGGACAGTTGGAAACACCATATATTTT
TRBJ2-2 . TRBV6-1 once CASSEVGTKTGELFF TGTGCCAGCAGTGAAGTTGGGACAAAAACCGGGGAGCTGTTTTTT
TRBJ1-1 . TRBV2 . CASRVTVNTEAFF TGTGCCAGCAGGGTGACAGTGAACACTGAAGCTTTCTTT
TRBJ2-2 TRBD1 TRBV11-2 . CASRTGTGRRELFF TGTGCCAGCAGGACCGGGACAGGGCGCCGGGAGCTGTTTTTT
TRBJ2-1 TRBD2 TRBV11-2 . CASSLLVGGLGYNEQFF TGTGCCAGCAGCTTATTGGTGGGAGGGCTGGGTTACAATGAGCAGTTCTTC
TRBJ1-6 . TRBV30 . CAWSVQGNSPLHF TGTGCCTGGAGTGTACAGGGAAACTCACCCCTCCACTTT
TRBJ2-7 . TRBV11-2 . CASSLGAGAYEQYF TGTGCCAGCAGCTTAGGGGCAGGGGCCTACGAGCAGTACTTC
TRBJ2-3 . TRBV27 . CATRGGAGARTDTQYF TGTGCCACCCGAGGGGGGGCGGGAGCAAGAACAGATACGCAGTATTTT
TRBJ1-4 TRBD1 TRBV7-7 once CASSLGRGSNEKLFF TGTGCCAGCAGCTTGGGCAGGGGGTCTAATGAAAAACTGTTTTTT
TRBJ1-4 . TRBV7-9 . CASRRGTNEKLFF TGTGCCAGCAGACGCGGAACTAATGAAAAACTGTTTTTT
TRBJ1-4 . TRBV20-1 . CSASAEAPRKLFF TGCAGTGCTAGTGCCGAGGCCCCGCGAAAACTGTTTTTT